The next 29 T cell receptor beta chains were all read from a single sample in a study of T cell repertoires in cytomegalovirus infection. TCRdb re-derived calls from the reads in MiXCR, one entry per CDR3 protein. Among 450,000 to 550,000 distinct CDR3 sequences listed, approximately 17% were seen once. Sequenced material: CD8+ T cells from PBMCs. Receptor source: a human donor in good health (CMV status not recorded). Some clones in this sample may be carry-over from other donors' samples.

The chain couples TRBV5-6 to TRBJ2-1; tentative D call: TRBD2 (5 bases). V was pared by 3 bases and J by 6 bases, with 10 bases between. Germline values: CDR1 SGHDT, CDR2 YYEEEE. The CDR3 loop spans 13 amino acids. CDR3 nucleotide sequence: TGTGCCAGCAGCTATAGGACTGCCAATGAGCAGTTCTTC. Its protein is CASSYRTANEQFF.

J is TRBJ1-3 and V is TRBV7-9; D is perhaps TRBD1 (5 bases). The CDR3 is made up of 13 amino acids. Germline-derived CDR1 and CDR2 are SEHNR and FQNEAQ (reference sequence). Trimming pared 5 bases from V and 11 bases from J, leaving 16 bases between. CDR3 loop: CASSDQGLIPIYF. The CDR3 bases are TGTGCCAGCAGCGACCAGGGCCTAATCCCCATATATTTT.

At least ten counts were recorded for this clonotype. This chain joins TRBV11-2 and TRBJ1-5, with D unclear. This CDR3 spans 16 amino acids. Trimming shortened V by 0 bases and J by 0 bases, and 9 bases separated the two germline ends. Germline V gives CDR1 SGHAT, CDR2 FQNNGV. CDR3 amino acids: CASSLDFGNSNQPQHF. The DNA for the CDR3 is TGTGCCAGCAGCTTAGATTTCGGAAATAGCAATCAGCCCCAGCATTTT.

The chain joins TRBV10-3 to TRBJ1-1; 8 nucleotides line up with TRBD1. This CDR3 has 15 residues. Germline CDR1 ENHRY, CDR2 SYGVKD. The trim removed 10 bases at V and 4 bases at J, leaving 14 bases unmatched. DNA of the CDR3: TGTGCCACTTCCCCATCAACAGGGGGAGGCACTGAAGCTTTCTTT. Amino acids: CATSPSTGGGTEAFF.

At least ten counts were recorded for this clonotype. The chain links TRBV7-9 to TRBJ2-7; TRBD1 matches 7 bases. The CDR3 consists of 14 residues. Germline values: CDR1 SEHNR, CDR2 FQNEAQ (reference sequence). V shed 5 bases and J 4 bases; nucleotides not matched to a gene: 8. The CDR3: CASSPRDSLYEQYF. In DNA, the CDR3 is TGTGCCAGCAGCCCCCGGGACAGCCTTTACGAGCAGTACTTC.

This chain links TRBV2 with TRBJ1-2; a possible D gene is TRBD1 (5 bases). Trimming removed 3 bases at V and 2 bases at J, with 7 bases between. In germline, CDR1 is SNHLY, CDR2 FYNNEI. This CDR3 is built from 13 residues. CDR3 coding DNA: TGTGCCAGCAGTGAGAAGGGGAACTATGGCTACACCTTC. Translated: CASSEKGNYGYTF.

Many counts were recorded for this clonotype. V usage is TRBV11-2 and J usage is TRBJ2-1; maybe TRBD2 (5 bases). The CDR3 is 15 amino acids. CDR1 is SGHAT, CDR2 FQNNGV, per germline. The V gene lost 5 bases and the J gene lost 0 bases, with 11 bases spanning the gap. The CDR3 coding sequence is TGTGCCAGCAGCCCGTTGAGGGCCTCCTACAATGAGCAGTTCTTC. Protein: CASSPLRASYNEQFF.

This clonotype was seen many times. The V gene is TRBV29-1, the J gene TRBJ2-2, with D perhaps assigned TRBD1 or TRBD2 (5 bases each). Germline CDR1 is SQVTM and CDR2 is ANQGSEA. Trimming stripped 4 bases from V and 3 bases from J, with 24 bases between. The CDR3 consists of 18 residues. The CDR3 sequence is CSVAEPGTGTYDTGELFF. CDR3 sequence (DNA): TGCAGCGTTGCAGAACCGGGAACCGGGACGTACGACACCGGGGAGCTGTTTTTT.

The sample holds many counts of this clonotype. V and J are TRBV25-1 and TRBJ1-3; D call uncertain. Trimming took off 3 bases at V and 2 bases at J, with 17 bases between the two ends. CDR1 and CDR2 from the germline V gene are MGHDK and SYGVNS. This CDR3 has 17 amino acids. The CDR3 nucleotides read TGTGCCAGCAGTGAGTGGGAACTTCAAAGTCCTGGAAACACCATATATTTT. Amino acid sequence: CASSEWELQSPGNTIYF.

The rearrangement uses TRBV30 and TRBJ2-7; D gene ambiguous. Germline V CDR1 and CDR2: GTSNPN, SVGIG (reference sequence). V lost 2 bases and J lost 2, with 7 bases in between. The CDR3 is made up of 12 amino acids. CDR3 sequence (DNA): TGTGCCTGGAGTTGGTCTACCTACGAGCAGTACTTC. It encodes CAWSWSTYEQYF.

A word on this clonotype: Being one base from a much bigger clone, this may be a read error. CDR3 sequence (DNA): TGTGCCAGCAGGGGGACAGACACTGAAGCTTTCTTT. Its protein is CASRGTDTEAFF. The chain links TRBV5-4 to TRBJ1-1; 7 bases are shared with TRBD1. The CDR3 contains 12 residues. From germline, CDR1 is SGHNT and CDR2 YYREEE (reference sequence). V dropped 5 bases and J dropped 3; count of bases not matched to a gene: 1.

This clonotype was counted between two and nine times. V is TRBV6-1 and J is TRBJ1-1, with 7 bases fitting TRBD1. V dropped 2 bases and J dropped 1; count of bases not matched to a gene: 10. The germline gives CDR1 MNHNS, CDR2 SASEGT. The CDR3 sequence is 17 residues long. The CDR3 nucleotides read TGTGCCAGCAGTGAATGGAGGGGGCGAGGCGGGAACACTGAAGCTTTCTTT. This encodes CASSEWRGRGGNTEAFF.

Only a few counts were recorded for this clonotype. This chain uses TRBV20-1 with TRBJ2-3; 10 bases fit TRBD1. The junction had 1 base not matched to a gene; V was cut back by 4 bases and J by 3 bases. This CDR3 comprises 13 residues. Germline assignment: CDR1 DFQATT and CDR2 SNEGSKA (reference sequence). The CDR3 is CSAMDRGTDTQYF. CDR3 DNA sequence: TGCAGTGCTATGGACAGGGGGACAGATACGCAGTATTTT.

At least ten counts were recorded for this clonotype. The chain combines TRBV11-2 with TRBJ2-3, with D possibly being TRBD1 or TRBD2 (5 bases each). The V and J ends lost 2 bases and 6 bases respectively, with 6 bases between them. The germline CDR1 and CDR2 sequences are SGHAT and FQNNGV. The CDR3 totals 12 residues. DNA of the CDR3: TGTGCCAGCAGCTTATGGGACGATACGCAGTATTTT. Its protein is CASSLWDDTQYF.

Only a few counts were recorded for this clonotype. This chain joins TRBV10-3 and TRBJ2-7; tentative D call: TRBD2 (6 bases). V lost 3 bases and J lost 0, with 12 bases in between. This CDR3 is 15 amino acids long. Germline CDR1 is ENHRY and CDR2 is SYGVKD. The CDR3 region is CAISDHAGSSYEQYF. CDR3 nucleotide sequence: TGTGCCATCAGTGACCACGCGGGGAGCTCCTACGAGCAGTACTTC.

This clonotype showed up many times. CDR3 coding DNA: TGTGCCAGCAGCACCCTACCTCCTACTAGCACAGATACGCAGTATTTT. It yields the protein CASSTLPPTSTDTQYF. The chain joins TRBV7-9 to TRBJ2-3; D not certain. Germline V gives CDR1 SEHNR, CDR2 FQNEAQ (reference sequence). The germline V and J ends were trimmed by 5 bases and 0 bases, with 15 bases remaining between them. The CDR3 extends over 16 amino acids.

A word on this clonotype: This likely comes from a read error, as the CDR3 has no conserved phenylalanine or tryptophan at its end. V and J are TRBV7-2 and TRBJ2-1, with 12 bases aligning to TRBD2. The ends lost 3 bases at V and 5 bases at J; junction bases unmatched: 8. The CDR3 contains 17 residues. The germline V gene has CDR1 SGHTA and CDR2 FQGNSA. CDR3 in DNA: TGTGCCAGCAGCTTCGTTCCTAGCGGGGGGGCCAACAATGAGCAGTTCTTA. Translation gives CASSFVPSGGANNEQFL.

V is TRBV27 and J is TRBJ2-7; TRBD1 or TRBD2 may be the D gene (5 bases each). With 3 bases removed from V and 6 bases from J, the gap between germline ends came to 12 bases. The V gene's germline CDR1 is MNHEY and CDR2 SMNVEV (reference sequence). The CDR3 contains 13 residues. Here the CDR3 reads CASSFRGAGEQYF. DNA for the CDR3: TGTGCCAGCAGTTTTCGGGGCGCGGGCGAGCAGTACTTC.

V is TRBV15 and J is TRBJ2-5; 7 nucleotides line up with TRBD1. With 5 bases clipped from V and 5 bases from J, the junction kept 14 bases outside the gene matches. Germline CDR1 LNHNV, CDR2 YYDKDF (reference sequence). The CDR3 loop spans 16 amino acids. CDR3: CATSREGTAFRETQYF. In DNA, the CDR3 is TGTGCCACCAGCCGCGAAGGGACAGCCTTTCGTGAGACCCAGTACTTC. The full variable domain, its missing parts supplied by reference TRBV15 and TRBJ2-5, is DAMVIQNPRYQVTQFGKPVTLSCSQTLNHNVMYWYQQKSSQAPKLLFHYYDKDFNNEADTPDNFQSRRPNTSFCFLDIRSPGLGDTAMYLCATSREGTAFRETQYFGPGTRLLVL.

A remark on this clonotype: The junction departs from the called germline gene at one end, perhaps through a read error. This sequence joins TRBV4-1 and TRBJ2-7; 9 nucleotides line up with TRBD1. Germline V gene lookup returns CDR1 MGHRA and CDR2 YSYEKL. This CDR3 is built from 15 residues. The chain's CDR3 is CASSQDGTGIYEQDF. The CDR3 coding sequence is TGTGCCAGCAGCCAAGATGGGACAGGGATCTACGAGCAGGACTTC.

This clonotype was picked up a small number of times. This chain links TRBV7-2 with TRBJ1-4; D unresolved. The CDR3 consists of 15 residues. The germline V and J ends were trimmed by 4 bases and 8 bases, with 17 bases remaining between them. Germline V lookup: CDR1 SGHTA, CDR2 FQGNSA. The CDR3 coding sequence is TGTGCCAGCAGCTCCTGGACGGTTTCGGGAGAAAAACTGTTTTTT. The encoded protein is CASSSWTVSGEKLFF. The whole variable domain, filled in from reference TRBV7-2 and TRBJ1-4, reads GAGVSQSPSNKVTEKGKDVELRCDPISGHTALYWYRQSLGQGLEFLIYFQGNSAPDKSGLPSDRFSAERTGGSVSTLTIQRTQQEDSAVYLCASSSWTVSGEKLFFGSGTQLSVL.

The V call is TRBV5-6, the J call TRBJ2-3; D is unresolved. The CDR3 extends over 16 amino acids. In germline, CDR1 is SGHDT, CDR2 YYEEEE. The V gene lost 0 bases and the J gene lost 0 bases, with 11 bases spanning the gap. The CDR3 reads CASSLAISESTDTQYF. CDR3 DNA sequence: TGTGCCAGCAGCTTGGCCATCAGCGAAAGCACAGATACGCAGTATTTT.

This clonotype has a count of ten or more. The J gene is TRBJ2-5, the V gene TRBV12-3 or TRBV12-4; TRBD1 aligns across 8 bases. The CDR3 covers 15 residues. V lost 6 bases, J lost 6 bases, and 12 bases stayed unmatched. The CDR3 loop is CASSGQGYGRKTQYF. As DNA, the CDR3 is TGTGCCAGCAGCGGACAGGGATACGGGAGAAAGACCCAGTACTTC.

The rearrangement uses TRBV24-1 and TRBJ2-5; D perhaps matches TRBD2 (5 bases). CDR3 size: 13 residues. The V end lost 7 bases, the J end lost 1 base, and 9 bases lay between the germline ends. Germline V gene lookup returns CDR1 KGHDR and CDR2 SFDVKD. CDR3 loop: CATRDGIQETQYF. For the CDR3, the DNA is TGTGCCACCAGAGACGGGATCCAAGAGACCCAGTACTTC.

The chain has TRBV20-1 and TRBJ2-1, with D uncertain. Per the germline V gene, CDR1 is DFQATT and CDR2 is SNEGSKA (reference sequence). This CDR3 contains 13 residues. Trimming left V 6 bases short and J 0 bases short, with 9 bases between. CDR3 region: CSATYGSYNEQFF. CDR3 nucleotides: TGCAGTGCCACCTACGGCTCCTACAATGAGCAGTTCTTC.

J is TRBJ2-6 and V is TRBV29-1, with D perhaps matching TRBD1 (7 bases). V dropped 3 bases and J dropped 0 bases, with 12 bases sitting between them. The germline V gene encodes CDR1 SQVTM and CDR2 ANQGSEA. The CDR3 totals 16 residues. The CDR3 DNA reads TGCAGCGTTGACGGCAGGGGGGACTCTGGGGCCAACGTCCTGACTTTC. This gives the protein CSVDGRGDSGANVLTF.

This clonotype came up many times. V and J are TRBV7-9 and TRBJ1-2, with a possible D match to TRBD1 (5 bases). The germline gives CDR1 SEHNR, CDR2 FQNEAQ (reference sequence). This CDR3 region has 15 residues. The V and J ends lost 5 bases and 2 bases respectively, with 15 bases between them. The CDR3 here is CASSPRGGTNYGYTF. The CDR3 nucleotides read TGTGCCAGCAGCCCCCGAGGAGGGACCAACTATGGCTACACCTTC.

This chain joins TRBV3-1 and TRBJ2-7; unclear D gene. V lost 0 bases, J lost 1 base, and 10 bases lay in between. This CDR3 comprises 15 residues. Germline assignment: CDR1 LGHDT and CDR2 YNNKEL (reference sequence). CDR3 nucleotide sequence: TGTGCCAGCAGCCAAGATATGAGCGCTTCCTACGAGCAGTACTTC. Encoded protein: CASSQDMSASYEQYF.

CDR3 residues: CATSSGTVPYNEQFF. The CDR3 nucleotides are TGTGCCACCAGCAGCGGGACAGTACCTTACAATGAGCAGTTCTTC. This rearrangement joins TRBV15 to TRBJ2-1; 7 nucleotides line up with TRBD1. The CDR3 is 15 residues long. V lost 3 bases to trimming and J lost 4 bases; unmatched junction nucleotides: 6. Germline V lookup: CDR1 LNHNV, CDR2 YYDKDF (reference sequence).